This record covers a single T cell receptor (beta chain). The CDR3 sequence is 13 residues long. V lost 3 bases and J lost 3, with 9 bases in between. The germline V gene encodes CDR1 MNHEY and CDR2 SVGEGT. The sample is drawn from a study of blood T cell repertoires in COVID-19. Study-level background: Spain, Italy and the United States supplied samples that represented acute and convalescent COVID-19.

Authors' processing steps: Quantification of nucleated cells was approximated via reference gene primer amplification. Using immunoSEQ multiplex PCR, the repertoire was profiled, and TCRdb retains in-frame clones only, with some absent. The V and J calls and clone size come from that table; D and trimming were worked out from the DNA. The profile covers roughly 68,000 clones, with about four fifths appearing a single time and 15% taken by the ten largest. This clonotype was sampled from a man in his 60s with COVID-19, enrolled during active disease. Sequences were obtained from peripheral blood. The rearrangement joins TRBV6-2 or TRBV6-3 to TRBJ2-7; D gene ambiguous. The CDR3 sequence: CASSYSTVYEQYF. The CDR3 DNA reads as TGTGCCAGCAGTTATAGTACGGTCTACGAGCAGTACTTC.